The rows below give T cell receptor beta chains drawn from one sample of a study of Graves' ophthalmopathy and Graves' hyperthyroidism. Via MiXCR, TCRdb re-called the multiplex PCR reads, giving one row per CDR3 protein. Found here are 500,000 to 700,000 distinct CDR3 sequences, approximately 37% of them singletons; the top ten hold approximately 4.1%. The sample consisted of peripheral blood or thyroid tissue (not recorded which). The receptors come from an adult man with Graves' hyperthyroidism. CDR3s include the opening cysteine and the closing phenylalanine or tryptophan. Each record gives: clone size, J gene, V gene, D gene, CDR3 DNA, CDR3 protein. D genes are given only for firm matches. For some rows the clone size is stated as once, few or many, or as a class when expanded; others skip it.

>many|TRBJ1-1|TRBV24-1|NA
TGTGCCACCAGTGATTCGAACTACGCTGAAGCTTTCTTT
CATSDSNYAEAFF
>many|TRBJ1-3|TRBV19|NA
TGTGCCAGCCCCCCGCGCTCTGGAAACACCATATATTTT
CASPPRSGNTIYF
>many|TRBJ1-1|TRBV2|TRBD1
TGTGCCAGCAGTGACGTCAGGGGGGTCGCTTTCTTT
CASSDVRGVAFF
>NA|TRBJ2-5|TRBV29-1|TRBD2
TGCAGCGTTGAAGAGGGACTAGCGGGAGGGGAGACCCAGTACTTC
CSVEEGLAGGETQYF
>once|TRBJ2-3|TRBV7-9|NA
TGTGCCAGCAGCTTTTTGAACATCGGTTCAGATACGCAGTATTTT
CASSFLNIGSDTQYF
>once|TRBJ2-7|TRBV19|NA
TGTGCCAGTAGTGGTAACCGGCAAAACGGCGAGCAGTACTTC
CASSGNRQNGEQYF
>few|TRBJ1-1|TRBV29-1|TRBD1
TGCAGCGTGCACAGGGGGGGGAACACTGAAGCTTTCTTT
CSVHRGGNTEAFF
>NA|TRBJ2-3|TRBV14|NA
TGTGCCAGCAGCAAGGATAGCGGCTACAGCACAGATACGCAGTATTTT
CASSKDSGYSTDTQYF
>NA|TRBJ2-7|TRBV7-9|NA
TGTGCCAGCAGTCGAGACAGATTCTCCTACGAGCAGTACTTC
CASSRDRFSYEQYF
>NA|TRBJ1-2|TRBV7-9|TRBD1
TGTGCCAGCAGCTTAGGTCCTCTACAGGGGGGCGTCAATGGCTACACCTTC
CASSLGPLQGGVNGYTF
>many|TRBJ2-2|TRBV19|NA
TGTGCCAGTAGTAGTAGGAGGTCTCCCTCCACCGGGGAGCTGTTTTTT
CASSSRRSPSTGELFF
>NA|TRBJ2-6|TRBV5-4|TRBD1
TGTGCCAGCAGCACCGGGACAGGGTCTGGGGCCAACGTCCTGACTTTC
CASSTGTGSGANVLTF
>NA|TRBJ2-2|TRBV29-1|NA
TGCAGCGTTGAAGAGACAGCTGGAAACACCGGGGAGCTGTTTTTT
CSVEETAGNTGELFF
>NA|TRBJ1-5|TRBV19|NA
TGTGCCAGTACCGCCCGAATAAGCAATCAGCCCCAGCATTTT
CASTARISNQPQHF
>many|TRBJ2-5|TRBV20-1|TRBD2
TGCAGTGCTAGACCGTTAGCGGGAGCACTTCAAGAGACCCAGTACTTC
CSARPLAGALQETQYF
>NA|TRBJ1-2|TRBV20-1|NA
TGCAGTGCCGTCGAAAGGGACTATGGCTACACCTTC
CSAVERDYGYTF
>NA|TRBJ2-2|TRBV12-3/TRBV12-4|NA
TGTGCCAGCACCCTGCAAATGGCAGATAACACCGGGGAGCTGTTTTTT
CASTLQMADNTGELFF
>NA|TRBJ1-1|TRBV4-1|TRBD1
TGCGCCAGCAGCGACTTACCGGGACAGGGGGCTGAAGCTTTCTTT
CASSDLPGQGAEAFF
>few|TRBJ2-7|TRBV19|NA
TGTGCCAGTAGTACAGGGCGGGGCTCCTACGAGCAGTACTTC
CASSTGRGSYEQYF
>NA|TRBJ1-1|TRBV5-4|NA
TGTGCCAGCAGTCCACAGACAGGTTCGAACACTGAAGCTTTCTTT
CASSPQTGSNTEAFF
>few|TRBJ2-2|TRBV20-1|NA
TGCAGTGCCGGGGCCACCGGGGAGCTGTTTTTT
CSAGATGELFF
>many|TRBJ1-1|TRBV9|TRBD1
TGTGCCAGCAGCGAGACAGGGGTGAACACTGAAGCTTTCTTT
CASSETGVNTEAFF
>NA|TRBJ2-1|TRBV2|NA
TGTGCCAGCAGGCTTTTCCATGGTGAGCAGTTCTTC
CASRLFHGEQFF
>many|TRBJ1-2|TRBV2|NA
TGTGCCAGCAGTTTTCCCCAGGGTATTTATGGCTACACCTTC
CASSFPQGIYGYTF
>many|TRBJ1-1|TRBV6-6|NA
TGTGCCAGCAGTTCTATAAGCATGAACACTGAAGCTTTCTTT
CASSSISMNTEAFF
>NA|TRBJ1-6|TRBV7-3|TRBD1
TGTGCCAGCAGCCTCACTAGCGGGACAGGGTATAATTCACCCCTCCACTTT
CASSLTSGTGYNSPLHF
>many|TRBJ1-2|TRBV7-2|TRBD1
TGTGCCAGCAGCTTAAACAGGGGATATGGCTACACCTTC
CASSLNRGYGYTF
>many|TRBJ1-5|TRBV20-1|NA
TGCAGTGCAATCGAAGGGGATAGCAATCAGCCCCAGCATTTT
CSAIEGDSNQPQHF
>NA|TRBJ1-1|TRBV10-3|NA
TGTGCCATCAGTGAAGTAGCGGGGGCCACGTTTGAAGCTTTCTTT
CAISEVAGATFEAFF
>many|TRBJ2-5|TRBV11-2|NA
TGTGCCAGCAGCCGCGAATCTACAGGGCTAGGGGCCCAGTACTTC
CASSRESTGLGAQYF
>NA|TRBJ1-5|TRBV7-2|TRBD1
TGTGCCAGCAGCTTTTCAGGGGGACAAGAGACCCAGCATTTT
CASSFSGGQETQHF
>few|TRBJ2-5|TRBV20-1|TRBD2
TGCAGTGCTGGGGGACTAGCGGGAGAGACCCAGTACTTC
CSAGGLAGETQYF
>NA|TRBJ1-1|TRBV9|NA
TGTGCCAGCAGCGTAGGGAAGGGTAGGGACACTGAAGCTTTCTTT
CASSVGKGRDTEAFF
>once|TRBJ2-2|TRBV5-5|NA
TGTGCCAGCAGCTTTAGGGGGGGCCTCTTCGAGTCGGACACCGGGGAGCTGTTTTTT
CASSFRGGLFESDTGELFF
>NA|TRBJ1-5|TRBV19|NA
TGTGCCAGTAGTACCGACGGTAGCAATCAGCCCCAGCATTTT
CASSTDGSNQPQHF
>NA|TRBJ1-4|TRBV29-1|NA
TGCAGCGTTGACGAGGGAGCCGAAAAACTGTTTTTT
CSVDEGAEKLFF
>NA|TRBJ1-1|TRBV29-1|TRBD1
TGCAGCGTTGCCCCAGGGACAGCGAACACTGAAGCTTTCTTT
CSVAPGTANTEAFF
>many|TRBJ2-7|TRBV20-1|TRBD1
TGCAGTGCGCGGACAGGGGTTTACGAGCAGTACTTC
CSARTGVYEQYF
>many|TRBJ2-3|TRBV10-3|NA
TGTGCCATCAGTGAGACCACAGATACGCAGTATTTT
CAISETTDTQYF
>many|TRBJ2-2|TRBV5-8|NA
TGTGCCAGCAGCGCCCAGGGTTTCACCGGGGAGCTGTTTTTT
CASSAQGFTGELFF
>many|TRBJ1-1|TRBV29-1|NA
TGCAGCGTTGCTGGGGACGAGAACACTGAAGCTTTCTTT
CSVAGDENTEAFF
>many|TRBJ1-5|TRBV19|NA
TGTGCCAGTAGTAATGTGGGTCAGCCCCAGCATTTT
CASSNVGQPQHF
>NA|TRBJ2-7|TRBV7-9|TRBD2
TGTGCCGGGGGGGGTGGCGGTGAAGGGACCTACGAGCAGTACTTC
CAGGGGGEGTYEQYF
>many|TRBJ1-6|TRBV28|NA
TGTGCCAGCAGTCCTGCGGGGCCCTCACCCCTCCACTTT
CASSPAGPSPLHF
>many|TRBJ2-2|TRBV20-1|NA
TGCAGTGCTAGAGAACCTTCGGGCAGGGGATACGGGGAGCTGTTTTTT
CSAREPSGRGYGELFF
>NA|TRBJ1-5|TRBV28|NA
TGTGCCAGCAGTTTACCCGGGGGAAGCAATCAGCCCCAGCATTTT
CASSLPGGSNQPQHF